This passage covers 6 T cell receptor beta chains from one sample sequenced in a study of blood T cell repertoires in COVID-19. This table comes from immunoSEQ multiplex PCR, and its TCRdb copy is limited to in-frame clones, with some not included. The data contain over 110,000 clones, roughly 80% of them singletons. Source material: peripheral blood. Receptors were obtained from a man aged 70 or older who had recovered from COVID-19.

This clone was picked up a small number of times. An end of the junction differs from the germline gene, which may be a read error. The chain couples TRBV5-1 to TRBJ1-1, with 8 bases matching TRBD1. The CDR3 runs 12 residues. In germline, CDR1 is SGHRS, CDR2 YFSETQ. The CDR3 bases are TGCGCCAGCACCTTGACAGGGGCAGAAGCTTTCTTT. It specifies CASTLTGAEAFF.

This clone was picked up one time. This chain links TRBV7-2 with TRBJ2-1; 7 bases line up with TRBD2. V gave up 6 bases and J gave up 7 bases; unmatched junction bases: 9. Looked up from germline, CDR1 is SGHTA and CDR2 is FQGNSA. The CDR3 runs 14 residues. The CDR3, as DNA: TGTGCCAGCAGTCCCAGGGAGGGATGGAATGAGCAGTTCTTC. Translated, it gives CASSPREGWNEQFF.

The chain is built from TRBV30 and TRBJ1-5; D is possibly TRBD1 (6 bases). This CDR3 comprises 15 residues. The ends were cut back, 5 bases at V and 1 base at J, with 15 bases in the middle. Germline assignment: CDR1 GTSNPN and CDR2 SVGIG (reference sequence). The CDR3 spells CAWAPGVASNQPQHF. The CDR3 DNA reads as TGTGCCTGGGCCCCAGGGGTGGCAAGCAATCAGCCCCAGCATTTT.

The J gene is TRBJ1-2, the V gene TRBV10-3; no reliable D call. The CDR3 is made up of 11 amino acids. V was trimmed by 6 bases and J by 7 bases, leaving 9 bases between them. Germline V lookup: CDR1 ENHRY, CDR2 SYGVKD. The CDR3 DNA reads TGTGCCATCAGGGTAGTACGTGGCTACACCTTC. Encoded protein: CAIRVVRGYTF.

This sequence joins TRBV28 and TRBJ1-1, with 11 bases identical to TRBD1. This CDR3 contains 15 residues. Germline CDR1 MDHEN, CDR2 SYDVKM. V shed 2 bases and J 3 bases; nucleotides not matched to a gene: 2. CDR3 in amino acids: CASSLGGQGDTEAFF. The CDR3 DNA follows: TGTGCCAGCAGTTTAGGGGGACAGGGGGACACTGAAGCTTTCTTT.

Here the CDR3 reads CASSLGLAGVEEQYF. The CDR3 coding sequence is TGTGCCAGCAGCTTAGGCCTAGCGGGAGTAGAGGAGCAGTACTTC. This sequence joins TRBV7-9 and TRBJ2-7; 10 nucleotides agree with TRBD2. The CDR3 spans 15 residues. V trimming: 1 base; J trimming: 7 bases; junction bases outside the gene matches: 7. CDR1 is SEHNR and CDR2 is FQNEAQ in the germline V gene (reference sequence). The full variable domain, its missing parts supplied by reference TRBV7-9 and TRBJ2-7, is DTGVSQNPRHKITKRGQNVTFRCDPISEHNRLYWYRQTLGQGPEFLTYFQNEAQLEKSRLLSDRFSAERPKGSFSTLEIQRTEQGDSAMYLCASSLGLAGVEEQYFGPGTRLTVT.